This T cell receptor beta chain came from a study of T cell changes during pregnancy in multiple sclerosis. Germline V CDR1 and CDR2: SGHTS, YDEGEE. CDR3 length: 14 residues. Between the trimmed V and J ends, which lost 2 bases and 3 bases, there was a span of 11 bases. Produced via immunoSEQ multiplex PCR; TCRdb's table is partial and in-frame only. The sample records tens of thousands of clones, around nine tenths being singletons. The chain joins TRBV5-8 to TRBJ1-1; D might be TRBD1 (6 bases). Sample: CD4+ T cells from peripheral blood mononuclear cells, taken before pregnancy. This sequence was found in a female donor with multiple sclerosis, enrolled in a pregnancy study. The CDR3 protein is CASSLSGADTEAFF. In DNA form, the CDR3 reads TGTGCCAGCAGCTTATCAGGGGCGGACACTGAAGCTTTCTTT.